The 25 T cell receptor beta chains below were found in one sample sequenced in a study of blood T cell repertoires in COVID-19. The assay was immunoSEQ multiplex PCR, and TCRdb's table has in-frame clones only and misses some. The sample has roughly 70,000 clones, roughly 70% seen once; the top ten hold around 20%. Source material: peripheral blood. Receptors originate from a man aged 60-69 years with acute or convalescent COVID-19.

This chain uses TRBV7-2 with TRBJ1-2, with 10 bases lining up with TRBD1. The length of the CDR3 is 16 residues. The germline V gene has CDR1 SGHTA and CDR2 FQGNSA. The J segment lost 3 bases and the V segment lost 5 bases, leaving 9 bases of the junction unmatched. For the CDR3, the DNA is TGTGCCAGCAGCCAAGAGACAGGGGGCTCAGACTATGGCTACACCTTC. It is translated as CASSQETGGSDYGYTF.

J is TRBJ1-6 and V is TRBV21-1. TRBV21-1 is tagged as a pseudogene. This CDR3 is built from 16 residues. The CDR3 region has the DNA TGTGCCAGCAGCAAACAGGGGACTAGGGGAAATTCACCCCTCCACTTT. The encoded protein is CASSKQGTRGNSPLHF.

The chain links TRBV5-5 to TRBJ2-5; 10 nucleotides match TRBD2. The ends lost 0 bases at V and 5 bases at J; junction bases unmatched: 4. This CDR3 spans 15 amino acids. Germline V gene sequence: CDR1 SGHKS, CDR2 YYEKEE (reference sequence). This CDR3 is CASSLVAGGGETQYF. For the CDR3, the DNA is TGTGCCAGCAGCTTGGTAGCGGGAGGTGGTGAGACCCAGTACTTC.

The chain recombines TRBV30 with TRBJ1-2; the D is unclear. The CDR3 consists of 14 residues. Germline loops: CDR1 GTSNPN, CDR2 SVGIG (reference sequence). V dropped 0 bases and J dropped 3 bases, with 11 bases sitting between them. The CDR3 is CAWSVRGQYYGYTF. CDR3 nucleotide sequence: TGTGCCTGGAGTGTACGGGGTCAGTACTATGGCTACACCTTC.

The rearrangement links TRBV28 to TRBJ1-1, with D uncertain. Per germline, CDR1 MDHEN and CDR2 SYDVKM. The CDR3 extends over 15 amino acids. V shed 1 base and J shed 1 base, with 10 bases lying between them. Written as DNA, the CDR3 is TGTGCCAGCAGTTTATCTCGCAGGTGGAACACTGAAGCTTTCTTT. Residues: CASSLSRRWNTEAFF.

The chain is built from TRBV6-5 and TRBJ2-3; D is perhaps TRBD1 (6 bases). The ends were cut back, 5 bases at V and 0 bases at J, with 12 bases in the middle. The CDR3 extends over 15 amino acids. CDR1 MNHEY and CDR2 SVGAGI come from the germline V gene. The CDR3 nucleotides read TGTGCCAGCAGTCAGGGGATAACTAGCACAGATACGCAGTATTTT. Amino acid sequence: CASSQGITSTDTQYF.

The genes are TRBV19 and TRBJ2-3; 12 bases are shared with TRBD2. Germline assignment: CDR1 LNHDA and CDR2 SQIVND (reference sequence). The V gene end was trimmed by 4 bases and the J gene end by 4 bases; junction bases not matched to a gene: 3. This CDR3 has 15 residues. CDR3 sequence: CASSRLAGVSDTQYF. CDR3 in DNA: TGTGCCAGTAGTAGACTAGCGGGGGTGTCAGATACGCAGTATTTT.

The V gene is TRBV6-1, the J gene TRBJ2-3, with a weak D call TRBD1 (8 bases). V gave up 3 bases and J gave up 6 bases, with 16 bases separating them. CDR1 MNHNS and CDR2 SASEGT come from the germline V gene. The CDR3 length is 15 residues. CDR3 protein: CASSEPGQGGDTQYF. CDR3 bases: TGTGCCAGCAGTGAGCCCGGACAGGGAGGGGATACGCAGTATTTT.

The V and J genes are TRBV3-1 (or the pseudogene TRBV3-2) and TRBJ2-1; possible D gene TRBD1, 6 bases. Germline V lookup: CDR1 LGHDT, CDR2 YNNKEL (reference sequence). The germline V and J ends were trimmed by 4 bases and 0 bases, with 22 bases remaining between them. The CDR3 consists of 19 residues. As DNA, the CDR3 is TGTGCCAGCAGCCCCAATCGGGGACATAAAGGGGACTCCTACAATGAGCAGTTCTTC. This translates into CASSPNRGHKGDSYNEQFF.

V usage is TRBV6-5 and J usage is TRBJ1-1; a possible D gene is TRBD1 (6 bases). Germline V gene lookup returns CDR1 MNHEY and CDR2 SVGAGI. Trimming removed 7 bases at V and 2 bases at J, with 8 bases between. The CDR3 has 12 amino acids. CDR3 bases: TGTGCCAGCAACAGGGTAAACACTGAAGCTTTCTTT. The encoded protein is CASNRVNTEAFF.

The chain couples TRBV5-4 to TRBJ2-6, with D maybe TRBD1 (7 bases). Trimming stripped 2 bases from V and 1 base from J, with 10 bases between. The CDR3 runs to 16 residues. CDR1 SGHNT and CDR2 YYREEE come from the germline V gene (reference sequence). CDR3 amino acids: CASSFSGGSGANVLTF. DNA for the CDR3: TGTGCCAGCAGCTTCTCAGGGGGGTCTGGGGCCAACGTCCTGACTTTC. The entire variable domain, with the rest obtained from reference TRBV5-4 and TRBJ2-6, is as follows: ETGVTQSPTHLIKTRGQQVTLRCSSQSGHNTVSWYQQALGQGPQFIFQYYREEENGRGNFPPRFSGLQFPNYSSELNVNALELDDSALYLCASSFSGGSGANVLTFGAGSRLTVL.

The chain is built from TRBV24-1 and TRBJ2-5, with D hard to call. In germline, CDR1 is KGHDR, CDR2 SFDVKD. With 1 base removed from V and 9 bases from J, the gap between germline ends came to 5 bases. This CDR3 spans 11 amino acids. CDR3 region: CATSDLRAQYF. In DNA, the CDR3 is TGTGCCACCAGTGATTTACGGGCCCAGTACTTC.

This chain joins TRBV27 and TRBJ2-1; TRBD2 might be the D (6 bases). The CDR3 length is 14 residues. V shed 10 bases and J shed 0 bases, with 13 bases lying between them. Germline CDR1 MNHEY, CDR2 SMNVEV (reference sequence). The CDR3 DNA sequence: TGTGCCACCCGGGACTTTCGCTCCTACAATGAGCAGTTCTTC. Translated, it gives CATRDFRSYNEQFF.

The V call is TRBV24-1, the J call TRBJ1-1, with 7 bases identical to TRBD1. The CDR3 covers 15 residues. V lost 5 bases and J lost 5; bases outside the gene matches: 10. Germline V gene data show CDR1 as KGHDR and CDR2 as SFDVKD. The CDR3: CATSGRQGPGTEAFF. The CDR3 DNA reads TGTGCCACCAGTGGCAGACAGGGACCGGGTACTGAAGCTTTCTTT.

V usage is TRBV24-1 and J usage is TRBJ2-3, with 7 positions matching TRBD2. Germline values: CDR1 KGHDR, CDR2 SFDVKD. The junction had 6 bases not matched to a gene; V was cut back by 4 bases and J by 0 bases. The CDR3 length is 16 residues. The CDR3 DNA reads TGTGCCACCAGTGACCAGACTAGCAGTAGCACAGATACGCAGTATTTT. It is translated as CATSDQTSSSTDTQYF.

CDR3 sequence reads: CASSLARTGTQYF. DNA for the CDR3: TGTGCCAGCAGTTTAGCGCGCACGGGTACGCAGTATTTT. V is TRBV12-3 or TRBV12-4 and J is TRBJ2-3, with D unclear. The V end was cut by 0 bases, the J end by 8 bases, with 9 bases between. The CDR3 length is 13 residues.

This sequence joins TRBV7-9 and TRBJ2-3; D gene unclear. The CDR3 is made up of 12 amino acids. Germline values: CDR1 SEHNR, CDR2 FQNEAQ (reference sequence). The V and J ends lost 5 bases and 2 bases respectively, with 5 bases between them. The CDR3 region has the DNA TGTGCCAGCAGCATCAACACAGATACGCAGTATTTT. It is translated as CASSINTDTQYF.

The genes are TRBV6-1 and TRBJ2-7; D unclear. The CDR3 has 11 amino acids. Germline loops: CDR1 MNHNS, CDR2 SASEGT. The germline V and J ends were trimmed by 2 bases and 4 bases, with 3 bases remaining between them. The CDR3 DNA sequence: TGTGCCAGCAGTGAACTTTACGAGCAGTACGTC. It encodes CASSELYEQYV.

V gene TRBV19 combines with J gene TRBJ2-5, with 10 bases fitting TRBD1. The CDR3 consists of 15 residues. With V trimmed by 4 bases and J by 5 bases, 7 bases remained unmatched. The germline gives CDR1 LNHDA, CDR2 SQIVND (reference sequence). DNA for the CDR3: TGTGCCAGTAGTACCCGACAGGGGGCTCGTGAGACCCAGTACTTC. Translating it yields CASSTRQGARETQYF.

This chain links TRBV5-6 with TRBJ1-2, with unresolved D. Germline CDR1 SGHDT, CDR2 YYEEEE. The CDR3 spans 14 residues. The V end was cut by 1 base, the J end by 2 bases, with 9 bases between. The CDR3 DNA is TGTGCCAGCAGCTTGAACAGAGCCAACTATGGCTACACCTTC. This codes for CASSLNRANYGYTF.

The genes are TRBV19 and TRBJ1-6; 10 nucleotides line up with TRBD1. Germline CDR1 and CDR2: LNHDA and SQIVND (reference sequence). The length of the CDR3 is 20 residues. V dropped 9 bases and J dropped 0; count of bases not matched to a gene: 17. The CDR3 DNA sequence: TGTGCCAGCGGGACAGGGGCGTTCAATTATAGGAGCTCCTATAATTCACCCCTCCACTTT. This encodes CASGTGAFNYRSSYNSPLHF.

The V gene is TRBV19, the J gene TRBJ1-4, with TRBD1 matching 7 bases. CDR1 and CDR2 from the germline V gene are LNHDA and SQIVND (reference sequence). The CDR3 is 12 residues long. J lost 14 bases, V lost 3 bases, and 6 bases had no gene match. CDR3 sequence: CASSMDRSGLFF. The CDR3 coding sequence is TGTGCCAGTAGTATGGACAGGTCGGGCCTGTTTTTT.

The V and J genes are TRBV19 and TRBJ2-4; TRBD2 matches at 7 bases. Germline V gene sequence: CDR1 LNHDA, CDR2 SQIVND (reference sequence). This CDR3 has 14 residues. V gave up 0 bases and J gave up 9 bases; unmatched junction bases: 5. CDR3 sequence reads: CASSIDRREGIQYF. DNA for the CDR3: TGTGCCAGTAGTATAGATCGCAGGGAGGGCATTCAGTACTTC.

The V and J genes are TRBV12-3 or TRBV12-4 and TRBJ1-2, with a tentative D call TRBD1 (6 bases). This CDR3 comprises 13 residues. Trimming left V 8 bases short and J 5 bases short, with 15 bases between. The CDR3 region has the DNA TGTGCCAGCCTCCGGACAGAGACTTATGGCTACACCTTC. This translates into CASLRTETYGYTF.

This clone came up a few times. This chain links TRBV6-6 with TRBJ1-2; no reliable D call. The CDR3 sequence is 15 residues long. Germline-derived CDR1 and CDR2 are MNHNY and SVGAGI (reference sequence). V shed 3 bases and J shed 3 bases, with 14 bases lying between them. Here the CDR3 DNA reads TGTGCCAGCAGTTATTCATGGGGAGAGGACTATGGCTACACCTTC. Its protein is CASSYSWGEDYGYTF.